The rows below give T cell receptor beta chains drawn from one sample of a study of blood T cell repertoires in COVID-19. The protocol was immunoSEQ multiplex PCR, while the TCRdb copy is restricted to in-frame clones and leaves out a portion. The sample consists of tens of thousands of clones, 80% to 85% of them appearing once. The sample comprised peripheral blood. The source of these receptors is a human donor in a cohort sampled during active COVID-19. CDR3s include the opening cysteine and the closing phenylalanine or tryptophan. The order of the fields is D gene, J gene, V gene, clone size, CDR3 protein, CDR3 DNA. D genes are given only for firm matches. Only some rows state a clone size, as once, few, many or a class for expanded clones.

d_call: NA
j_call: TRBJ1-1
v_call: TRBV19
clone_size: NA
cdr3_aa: CASSIIDRMNTEAFF
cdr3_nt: TGTGCCAGTAGTATTATAGACAGAATGAACACTGAAGCTTTCTTT

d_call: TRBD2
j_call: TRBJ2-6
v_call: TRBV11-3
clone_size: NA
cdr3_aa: CASDSRGGSSGANVLTF
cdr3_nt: TGTGCCAGCGACTCCCGGGGCGGGAGCTCTGGGGCCAACGTCCTGACTTTC

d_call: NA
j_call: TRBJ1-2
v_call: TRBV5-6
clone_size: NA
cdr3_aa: CASIPLHSAYGYTF
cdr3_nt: TGTGCCAGCATCCCACTTCATTCCGCCTATGGCTACACCTTC

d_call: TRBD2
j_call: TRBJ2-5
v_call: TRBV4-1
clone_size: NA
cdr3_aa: CASSPGLAGAQYQETQYF
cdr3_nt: TGCGCCAGCAGCCCCGGACTAGCGGGAGCTCAGTACCAAGAGACCCAGTACTTC

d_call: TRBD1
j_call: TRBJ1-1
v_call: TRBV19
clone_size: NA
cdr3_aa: CASSIGTGLSTEAFF
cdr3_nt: TGTGCCAGTAGTATAGGGACAGGTTTGAGTACTGAAGCTTTCTTT

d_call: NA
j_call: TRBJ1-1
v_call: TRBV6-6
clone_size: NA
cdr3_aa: CASSYSRDAGAFF
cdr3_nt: TGTGCCAGCAGTTACTCACGGGATGCCGGGGCTTTCTTT

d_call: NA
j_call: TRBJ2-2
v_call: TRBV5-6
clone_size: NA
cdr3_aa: CASSPRRFTGELFF
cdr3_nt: TGTGCCAGCAGCCCCCGGCGGTTCACCGGGGAGCTGTTTTTT

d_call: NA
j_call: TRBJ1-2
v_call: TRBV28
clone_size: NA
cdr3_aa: CASSYPSGTSYGYTF
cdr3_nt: TGTGCCAGCAGTTACCCCTCGGGGACAAGCTATGGCTACACCTTC

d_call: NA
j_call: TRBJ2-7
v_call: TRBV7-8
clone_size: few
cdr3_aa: CASSSPGHKSYEQYF
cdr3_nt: TGTGCCAGCAGCTCCCCGGGACATAAGTCCTACGAGCAGTACTTC

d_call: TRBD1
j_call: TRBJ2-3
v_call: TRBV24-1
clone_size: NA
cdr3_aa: CATGTGAADTQYF
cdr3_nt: TGTGCCACCGGGACAGGGGCTGCAGATACGCAGTATTTT

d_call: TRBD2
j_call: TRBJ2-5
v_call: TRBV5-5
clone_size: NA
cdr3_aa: CASSSGGPGLIETQYF
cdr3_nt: TGTGCCAGCAGCTCGGGGGGACCAGGATTAATTGAGACCCAGTACTTC

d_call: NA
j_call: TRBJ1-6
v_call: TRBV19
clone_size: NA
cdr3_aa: CASSQRQPLDSPLHF
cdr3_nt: TGTGCCAGTAGTCAACGACAGCCCTTGGATTCACCCCTCCACTTT

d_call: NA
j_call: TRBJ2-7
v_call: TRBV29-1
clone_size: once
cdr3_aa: CSVEFEGFGEYF
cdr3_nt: TGCAGCGTTGAGTTTGAGGGATTCGGCGAGTACTTC

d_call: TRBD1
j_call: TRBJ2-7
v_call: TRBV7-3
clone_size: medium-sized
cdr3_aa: CASSEGTGGSYEQYF
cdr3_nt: TGTGCCAGCAGCGAGGGGACAGGGGGCTCCTACGAGCAGTACTTC

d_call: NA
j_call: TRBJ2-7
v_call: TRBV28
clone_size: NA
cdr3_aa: CASNPFTTSAYEQYF
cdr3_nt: TGTGCCAGCAACCCTTTTACAACATCCGCCTACGAGCAGTACTTC

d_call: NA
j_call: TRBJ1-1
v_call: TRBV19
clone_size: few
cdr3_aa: CASSISPYTEAFF
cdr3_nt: TGTGCCAGTAGTATATCCCCGTACACTGAAGCTTTCTTT